The 26 T cell receptor beta chains below come from one sample, sequenced in a study of T cells in localized non-small cell lung cancer. The protocol was immunoSEQ multiplex PCR, while the TCRdb copy is restricted to in-frame clones and leaves out a portion. Here the sample spans about 23,000 clones, roughly 89% being singletons. Sequenced here: peripheral blood, sampled before any cancer treatment. The receptors here all came from a male donor at least 60 years old with stage I lung adenocarcinoma.

CDR3 nucleotides: TGCGCCAGCAGACAGGGGGCGGTGATGAACACTGAAGCTTTCTTT. Amino acids: CASRQGAVMNTEAFF. The chain combines TRBV5-1 with TRBJ1-1; 9 positions match TRBD1. With V trimmed by 5 bases and J by 0 bases, 5 bases remained unmatched. The CDR3 runs 15 residues. Germline V gives CDR1 SGHRS, CDR2 YFSETQ.

This rearrangement joins TRBV15 to TRBJ2-3, with 7 bases fitting TRBD2. V shed 0 bases, J shed 1 base, and the junction held 13 bases outside the gene matches. This CDR3 has 19 residues. Germline V lookup: CDR1 LNHNV, CDR2 YYDKDF (reference sequence). The CDR3 sequence: CATSRETGIGLVRTDTQYF. The CDR3 region has the DNA TGTGCCACCAGCAGAGAAACGGGAATCGGACTAGTACGCACAGATACGCAGTATTTT.

The rearrangement links TRBV9 to TRBJ2-3, with D tentatively TRBD1 or TRBD2 (5 bases each). The CDR3 is 15 residues long. V lost 1 base, J lost 4 bases, and 13 bases lay in between. Germline CDR1 SGDLS, CDR2 YYNGEE. CDR3 nucleotides: TGTGCCAGCAGCGTATCGGGGTTACAGGCAGATACGCAGTATTTT. It encodes CASSVSGLQADTQYF.

The chain combines TRBV10-2 with TRBJ2-7; 9 nucleotides match TRBD2. This CDR3 is 15 amino acids long. Germline assignment: CDR1 WSHSY and CDR2 SAAADI. Trimming cost V 3 bases and J 6 bases; bases outside gene matches: 9. The CDR3 DNA follows: TGCGCCAGCAGTGACGGGCTAGCGGGAACTGGCGAGCAGTACTTC. It encodes CASSDGLAGTGEQYF.

The rearrangement links TRBV6-9 to TRBJ2-7; a possible D gene is TRBD1 (6 bases). This CDR3 contains 14 residues. Germline assignment: CDR1 MNHGY and CDR2 SVAAGI. V was cut by 5 bases and J by 0 bases, with 11 bases left in between. CDR3 protein: CASSEADSSYEQYF. CDR3 nucleotides: TGTGCCAGCAGTGAAGCGGACAGCTCCTACGAGCAGTACTTC.

The rearrangement uses TRBV5-6 and TRBJ2-3, with 8 bases lining up with TRBD1. The length of the CDR3 is 13 residues. CDR1 is SGHDT, CDR2 YYEEEE, per germline. The ends lost 4 bases at V and 5 bases at J; junction bases unmatched: 3. This CDR3 is CASSTDRGDTQYF. The DNA for the CDR3 is TGTGCCAGCAGCACTGACAGGGGAGATACGCAGTATTTT. The full variable domain, in which reference TRBV5-6 and TRBJ2-3 provide the parts outside the CDR3, is DAGVTQSPTHLIKTRGQQVTLRCSPKSGHDTVSWYQQALGQGPQFIFQYYEEEERQRGNFPDRFSGHQFPNYSSELNVNALLLGDSALYLCASSTDRGDTQYFGPGTRLTVL.

The chain carries TRBV6-6 and TRBJ2-7; D possibly uses TRBD1 or TRBD2 (6 bases each). Trimming shortened V by 2 bases and J by 7 bases, and 15 bases separated the two germline ends. Germline V gene sequence: CDR1 MNHNY, CDR2 SVGAGI (reference sequence). This CDR3 has 14 residues. The CDR3 reads CASSYPTGAGEQYF. The CDR3 coding sequence is TGTGCCAGCAGTTACCCCACGGGGGCGGGAGAGCAGTACTTC.

The gene calls are TRBV7-9 and TRBJ1-1, with D perhaps matching TRBD1 (5 bases). Germline CDR1 SEHNR, CDR2 FQNEAQ (reference sequence). The ends were cut back, 1 base at V and 5 bases at J, with 8 bases in the middle. The CDR3 has 13 residues. Written as DNA, the CDR3 is TGTGCCAGCAGCTTAGGGGGGGATACTGAAGCTTTCTTT. Its translation is CASSLGGDTEAFF.

This clone appeared a single time. V and J are TRBV30 and TRBJ1-1; 8 bases line up with TRBD1. CDR3 length: 12 residues. After removal of 4 bases from V and 10 bases from J, the junction contained 8 bases not matched to a gene. The V gene's germline CDR1 is GTSNPN and CDR2 SVGIG (reference sequence). The CDR3 DNA is TGTGCCTGGAAACGGTCAGGGGGCAGAGCTTTCTTT. Translating gives CAWKRSGGRAFF.

The chain carries TRBV7-2 and TRBJ2-1; either TRBD1 or TRBD2 may fit D (5 bases each). The V and J ends lost 2 bases and 7 bases respectively, with 15 bases between them. Germline CDR1 and CDR2: SGHTA and FQGNSA. The length of the CDR3 is 15 residues. The CDR3 spells CASSLWSGTENEQFF. CDR3 nucleotides: TGTGCCAGCAGCTTATGGTCTGGGACGGAGAATGAGCAGTTCTTC.

Only a few counts were recorded for this clone. This chain links TRBV7-2 with TRBJ2-5, with 9 bases fitting TRBD2. Germline V lookup: CDR1 SGHTA, CDR2 FQGNSA. Losses at the gene ends were 5 bases for V and 2 bases for J; bases not matched to a gene: 12. The CDR3 is 17 amino acids. The CDR3 DNA reads TGTGCCAGCAGCCGGCAGACTAGCGGAGGAAGTCAAGAGACCCAGTACTTC. Translated: CASSRQTSGGSQETQYF.

The chain couples TRBV28 to TRBJ1-2, with a weak D call TRBD1 (5 bases). CDR1 is MDHEN and CDR2 is SYDVKM in the germline V gene. The CDR3 spans 15 residues. V shed 4 bases and J shed 4 bases, with 16 bases lying between them. The CDR3 DNA reads TGTGCCAGCAGTTCAGGGCCACTAGCTTCCTATGGCTACACCTTC. Amino acid sequence: CASSSGPLASYGYTF.

This rearrangement joins TRBV19 to TRBJ1-4; perhaps TRBD1 as D (6 bases). The CDR3 is 14 residues long. V was pared by 3 bases and J by 3 bases, with 8 bases between. CDR1 LNHDA and CDR2 SQIVND come from the germline V gene (reference sequence). CDR3 sequence (DNA): TGTGCCAGTAGTATTAGGGGGGCTAATGAAAAACTGTTTTTT. Translating it yields CASSIRGANEKLFF.

The chain links TRBV11-2 to TRBJ1-2; unclear D gene. CDR3 size: 16 residues. Germline V CDR1 and CDR2: SGHAT, FQNNGV. V lost 5 bases and J 4 bases, leaving 20 bases between the germline ends. The CDR3 protein is CASSQPERPAGYGYTF. CDR3 in DNA: TGTGCCAGCAGCCAGCCGGAGCGGCCAGCGGGCTATGGCTACACCTTC.

The genes are TRBV30 and TRBJ1-1; D possibly corresponds to TRBD1 (5 bases). Germline CDR1 GTSNPN, CDR2 SVGIG (reference sequence). There are 13 residues in the CDR3. V was pared by 5 bases and J by 1 base, with 11 bases between. The CDR3 is CAWLGPSNTEAFF. The CDR3 DNA reads as TGTGCCTGGCTGGGACCGTCGAACACTGAAGCTTTCTTT.

The chain couples TRBV7-8 to TRBJ2-1; possible D gene TRBD1, 5 bases. V dropped 4 bases and J dropped 9 bases, with 10 bases sitting between them. The CDR3 runs to 12 residues. Germline loops: CDR1 SGHVS, CDR2 FQNEAQ. The CDR3 nucleotides read TGTGCCAGCAGCTCCCAAAGGGGTGAGCAGTTCTTC. Its protein product is CASSSQRGEQFF.

The gene calls are TRBV28 and TRBJ1-5; D ambiguous. Between the trimmed V and J ends, which lost 6 bases and 7 bases, there was a span of 16 bases. The CDR3 has 14 residues. In germline, CDR1 is MDHEN, CDR2 SYDVKM. The CDR3 loop reads CASSRTLGRQPQHF. CDR3 bases: TGTGCCAGCAGCCGCACCCTCGGAAGGCAGCCCCAGCATTTT.

The CDR3 region is CASSFGARNTDTQYF. The CDR3 region has the DNA TGTGCCAGCAGCTTTGGAGCGAGAAACACAGATACGCAGTATTTT. The rearrangement links TRBV5-4 to TRBJ2-3; D is unclear. CDR1 SGHNT and CDR2 YYREEE come from the germline V gene (reference sequence). V was shortened by 2 bases and J by 2 bases, with 12 bases between the two germline ends. This CDR3 has 15 residues.

The V gene is TRBV5-5, the J gene TRBJ2-5, with 10 bases aligning to TRBD1. The J call is uncertain, as TRBJ2-7 better fits the DNA end. CDR1 and CDR2 (germline): SGHKS, YYEKEE (reference sequence). This CDR3 spans 16 amino acids. Here the CDR3 reads CASSLVPGTGDYEQYF. CDR3 coding DNA: TGTGCCAGCAGCTTGGTTCCCGGGACAGGGGACTACGAGCAGTACTTC.

V gene TRBV5-4 combines with J gene TRBJ2-2; possibly TRBD1 for D (5 bases). V lost 4 bases to trimming and J lost 4 bases, with 11 bases between them. Per germline, CDR1 SGHNT and CDR2 YYREEE (reference sequence). The CDR3 covers 14 residues. CDR3 protein: CASSLGHLTGELFF. The CDR3 DNA reads TGTGCCAGCAGCCTAGGACACCTCACCGGGGAGCTGTTTTTT.

The V call is TRBV11-2, the J call TRBJ2-1; D ambiguous. The CDR3 sequence is 15 residues long. In germline, CDR1 is SGHAT, CDR2 FQNNGV. V was trimmed by 5 bases and J by 0 bases, leaving 11 bases between them. The CDR3 spells CASSLRFSSYNEQFF. The CDR3 region has the DNA TGTGCCAGCAGCCTACGCTTTAGCTCCTACAATGAGCAGTTCTTC.

This CDR3 is CASSESGEGAFF. The CDR3 nucleotides are TGCGCCAGCAGTGAGTCGGGCGAGGGAGCTTTCTTT. The V gene is TRBV10-1, the J gene TRBJ1-1; D gene ambiguous. The CDR3 has 12 residues. Trimming left V 0 bases short and J 10 bases short, with 9 bases between. The germline V gene encodes CDR1 WNHNN and CDR2 SYGVQD (reference sequence).

V usage is TRBV18 and J usage is TRBJ2-1; no clear D. Germline assignment: CDR1 KGHSH and CDR2 LQKENI. The CDR3 loop spans 15 amino acids. Trimming cost V 6 bases and J 0 bases, with 12 bases left between them. The CDR3 reads CASSSLDGSYNEQFF. The CDR3 DNA sequence: TGTGCCAGCTCCTCACTCGACGGCTCCTACAATGAGCAGTTCTTC. Full variable domain (remainder filled in from reference TRBV18 and TRBJ2-1): NAGVMQNPRHLVRRRGQEARLRCSPMKGHSHVYWYRQLPEEGLKFMVYLQKENIIDESGMPKERFSAEFPKEGPSILRIQQVVRGDSAAYFCASSSLDGSYNEQFFGPGTRLTVL.

The gene calls are TRBV30 and TRBJ2-1; 11 bases fit TRBD2. The junction had 1 base not matched to a gene; V was cut back by 1 base and J by 2 bases. CDR1 is GTSNPN, CDR2 SVGIG, per germline (reference sequence). The CDR3 extends over 15 amino acids. The CDR3 loop is CAWSEGLAAYNEQFF. The CDR3 nucleotides read TGTGCCTGGAGTGAGGGACTAGCGGCCTACAATGAGCAGTTCTTC.

V is TRBV4-3 and J is TRBJ2-2; D gene uncertain. In germline, CDR1 is LGHNA, CDR2 YSLEER. Trimming pared 0 bases from V and 1 base from J, leaving 9 bases between. The CDR3 covers 16 residues. Here the CDR3 reads CASSQDTAGNTGELFF. The CDR3 DNA follows: TGCGCCAGCAGCCAAGATACGGCAGGGAACACCGGGGAGCTGTTTTTT.

The rearrangement joins TRBV19 to TRBJ1-4; possibly TRBD1 for D (5 bases). Germline CDR1 LNHDA, CDR2 SQIVND (reference sequence). The CDR3 contains 15 residues. The V gene lost 5 bases and the J gene lost 0 bases, with 10 bases spanning the gap. In nucleotides, the CDR3 is TGTGCCAGTAGTCCGATGGGGGCAACTAATGAAAAACTGTTTTTT. It specifies CASSPMGATNEKLFF. Full variable domain (remainder filled in from reference TRBV19 and TRBJ1-4): DGGITQSPKYLFRKEGQNVTLSCEQNLNHDAMYWYRQDPGQGLRLIYYSQIVNDFQKGDIAEGYSVSREKKESFPLTVTSAQKNPTAFYLCASSPMGATNEKLFFGSGTQLSVL.